This paragraph reports one T cell receptor beta chain. Its matching antigen is unknown. The CDR3 runs 13 residues. Germline V gives CDR1 SGHRS, CDR2 YFSETQ. This record comes from a study of monozygotic twins with inflammatory bowel disease. Overall study findings and caveats: Relative to healthy twins, IBD patients had fewer clonotypes in common with others, a gap that was especially apparent with disease activity.

TCRdb reprocessed the 5' RACE reads and reports one entry per CDR3 protein, with no DNA. The sample data list around 380,000 distinct CDR3 sequences. This sequence originates from a human donor with ulcerative colitis or Crohn's disease, or a healthy co-twin of an affected twin (not recorded which). The rearrangement joins TRBV5-1 to TRBJ2-7. The sample was blood. CDR3 residues: CASSLEGLGEQYF.